This T cell receptor beta chain stems from a study of blood T cell repertoires in COVID-19. Overall study context: Samples taken during acute and convalescent COVID-19 were collected in the United States, Italy and Spain. In each case, the material was cDNA or gDNA derived from T cells, B-cell-depleted T cells, or PBMCs.

Per germline, CDR1 MNHEY and CDR2 SVGEGT. The CDR3 is made up of 17 amino acids. V was trimmed by 0 bases and J by 6 bases, leaving 18 bases between them. The assay was immunoSEQ multiplex PCR, and TCRdb's table has in-frame clones only and misses some. The sample records 270,000 or so clones, 90% being singletons. V usage is TRBV6-2 or TRBV6-3 and J usage is TRBJ1-5; a possible D gene is TRBD1 (5 bases). The source material was peripheral blood. The receptor comes from a woman aged 60-70 years with COVID-19, enrolled during active disease. In DNA, the CDR3 is TGTGCCAGCAGTTACTCTCGTTATGCGCAGGGAGGTCAGCCCCAGCATTTT. Protein product: CASSYSRYAQGGQPQHF.